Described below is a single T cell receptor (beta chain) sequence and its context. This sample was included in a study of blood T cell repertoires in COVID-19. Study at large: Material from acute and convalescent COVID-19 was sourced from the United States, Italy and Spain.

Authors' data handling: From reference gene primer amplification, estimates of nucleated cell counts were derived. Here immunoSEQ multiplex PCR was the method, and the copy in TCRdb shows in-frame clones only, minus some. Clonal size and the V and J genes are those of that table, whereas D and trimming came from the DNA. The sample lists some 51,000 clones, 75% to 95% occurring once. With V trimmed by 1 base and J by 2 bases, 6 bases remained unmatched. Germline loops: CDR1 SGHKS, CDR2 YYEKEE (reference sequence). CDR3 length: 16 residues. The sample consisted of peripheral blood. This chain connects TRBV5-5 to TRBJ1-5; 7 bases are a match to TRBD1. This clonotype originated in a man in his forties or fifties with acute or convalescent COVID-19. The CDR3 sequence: CASSLTGEAGNQPQHF. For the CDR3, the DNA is TGTGCCAGCAGCTTGACAGGGGAGGCGGGCAATCAGCCCCAGCATTTT.